These T cell receptor beta chains were read from a single sample in a study of shared clonotypes between healthy human individuals. Assay used: immunoSEQ multiplex PCR; TCRdb lists only in-frame clones, some missing. The data contain approximately 2.1 million clones, 90% to 95% of them singletons. What was sequenced was naive CD4+ T cells from PBMCs. The receptors were gathered from a man aged 18-30 years in good health. Some clones in this sample may be carry-over from other donors' samples. Each CDR3 is given with its conserved first and last residue. The D gene is left open where the match is weak. For some rows the clone size is stated as once, few or many, or as a class when expanded; others skip it.

>TRBD2|-|TRBJ2-7|18|TRBV19
CASSIMVGAGGNSYEQYF
TGTGCCAGTAGTATTATGGTGGGAGCGGGAGGTAACTCCTACGAGCAGTACTTC
>-|-|TRBJ1-5|15|TRBV5-5
CASSLSSYSNQPQHF
TGTGCCAGCAGCTTGAGCAGCTATAGCAATCAGCCCCAGCATTTT
>-|-|TRBJ1-2|15|TRBV6-1
CASSERLSLLYGYTF
TGTGCCAGCAGTGAGCGACTTTCCCTTCTCTATGGCTACACCTTC
>-|-|TRBJ1-5|14|TRBV6-6
CASSQAVAGQPQHF
TGTGCCAGCAGTCAGGCAGTTGCGGGTCAGCCCCAGCATTTT
>-|-|TRBJ1-1|15|TRBV19
CASRSPLDLNTEAFF
TGTGCCAGTAGATCCCCACTGGATCTGAACACTGAAGCTTTCTTT
>TRBD1|-|TRBJ1-2|16|TRBV27
CASSQSDGQGRRGYTF
TGTGCCAGCAGTCAGAGCGACGGACAGGGAAGGAGGGGCTACACCTTC
>-|-|TRBJ1-2|12|TRBV6-6
CASSAGVGGYTF
TGTGCCAGCAGTGCAGGGGTAGGGGGCTACACCTTC
>TRBD1|-|TRBJ2-7|16|TRBV28
CASRALGAGGLYEQYF
TGTGCCAGCAGAGCACTCGGGGCAGGGGGCCTCTACGAGCAGTACTTC
>TRBD2|-|TRBJ2-5|16|TRBV7-2
CASSISGLAGQETQYF
TGTGCCAGCAGCATATCGGGACTAGCGGGGCAAGAGACCCAGTACTTC
>TRBD1|-|TRBJ1-1|15|TRBV7-2
CASSLARTGVDEAFF
TGTGCCAGCAGCTTAGCGCGAACAGGGGTGGACGAAGCTTTCTTT
>TRBD1|once|TRBJ1-1|17|TRBV6-1
CASSEWTRGRGNTEAFF
TGTGCCAGCAGTGAATGGACCAGGGGGCGCGGGAACACTGAAGCTTTCTTT
>TRBD1|-|TRBJ1-2|15|TRBV5-4
CASSLGRQGGNGYTF
TGTGCCAGCAGCTTGGGTCGGCAGGGGGGGAATGGCTACACCTTC
>-|-|TRBJ2-7|15|TRBV19
CASSSSGTLTYEQYF
TGTGCCAGTAGTTCCTCCGGGACCCTGACCTACGAGCAGTACTTC
>TRBD2|-|TRBJ2-3|14|TRBV7-2
CASSLSGSTDTQYF
TGTGCCAGCAGCCTTAGCGGGAGCACAGATACGCAGTATTTT
>TRBD2|-|TRBJ2-1|15|TRBV18
CASSSLAGGGNEQFF
TGTGCCAGCTCATCACTAGCGGGAGGCGGGAATGAGCAGTTCTTC
>-|-|TRBJ1-1|14|TRBV7-2
CASSLAAVNTEAFF
TGTGCCAGCAGCTTAGCGGCGGTGAACACTGAAGCTTTCTTT
>-|-|TRBJ2-7|16|TRBV19
CASSMGILRGTYEQYF
TGTGCCAGTAGTATGGGCATCCTTAGGGGGACCTACGAGCAGTACTTC
>TRBD1|-|TRBJ1-3|18|TRBV5-1
CASSGYRDRGTSGNTIYF
TGCGCCAGCAGCGGATACCGCGACAGGGGGACGTCTGGAAACACCATATATTTT
>-|-|TRBJ2-3|14|TRBV18
CASSPASSTDTQYF
TGTGCCAGCTCACCCGCGTCTAGCACAGATACGCAGTATTTT
>-|-|TRBJ1-2|14|TRBV6-6
CASTVRGSGSGYTF
TGTGCCAGCACCGTCAGGGGTAGTGGGAGTGGCTACACCTTC
>TRBD1|-|TRBJ1-1|15|TRBV5-5
CASSSHRGSSTEAFF
TGTGCCAGCAGCTCCCACAGGGGATCGAGCACTGAAGCTTTCTTT
>-|-|TRBJ2-3|13|TRBV19
CASSIRLTDTQYF
TGTGCCAGTAGTATCCGACTAACAGATACGCAGTATTTT
>-|-|TRBJ2-3|14|TRBV6-1
CASSRQPTTDTQYF
TGTGCCAGCAGTAGACAGCCGACCACAGATACGCAGTATTTT
>-|once|TRBJ2-2|18|TRBV5-6
CASSLERGPSSNTGELFF
TGTGCCAGCAGCTTGGAGCGCGGGCCGAGCTCTAACACCGGGGAGCTGTTTTTT
>-|-|TRBJ2-5|14|TRBV5-1
CASSLGGSEETQYF
TGCGCCAGCAGCTTGGGAGGGAGTGAGGAGACCCAGTACTTC
>-|-|TRBJ2-5|12|TRBV29-1
CSVVRAPETQYF
TGCAGCGTTGTTAGGGCGCCAGAGACCCAGTACTTC
>TRBD1|-|TRBJ1-6|13|TRBV6-6
CASFRGPNSPLHF
TGTGCCAGCTTTAGGGGGCCTAATTCACCCCTCCACTTT
>TRBD2|-|TRBJ2-1|16|TRBV9
CASSPQTSGRWHEQFF
TGTGCCAGCAGCCCACAAACTAGCGGGAGGTGGCATGAGCAGTTCTTC
>-|-|TRBJ2-7|15|TRBV11-2
CASSPQGLRAYEQYF
TGTGCCAGCAGCCCCCAAGGACTGAGAGCCTACGAGCAGTACTTC
>-|once|TRBJ2-1|17|TRBV7-2
CASSSPSGAAGENEQFF
TGTGCCAGCAGCTCGCCATCAGGGGCTGCAGGGGAGAATGAGCAGTTCTTC
>TRBD1|-|TRBJ2-7|14|TRBV2
CASTPGQAYYEQYF
TGTGCCAGCACCCCGGGACAGGCCTACTACGAGCAGTACTTC
>TRBD1|-|TRBJ2-2|18|TRBV4-1
CASSQIHRDRQYTGELFF
TGCGCCAGCAGCCAAATCCACCGGGACAGACAGTATACCGGGGAGCTGTTTTTT